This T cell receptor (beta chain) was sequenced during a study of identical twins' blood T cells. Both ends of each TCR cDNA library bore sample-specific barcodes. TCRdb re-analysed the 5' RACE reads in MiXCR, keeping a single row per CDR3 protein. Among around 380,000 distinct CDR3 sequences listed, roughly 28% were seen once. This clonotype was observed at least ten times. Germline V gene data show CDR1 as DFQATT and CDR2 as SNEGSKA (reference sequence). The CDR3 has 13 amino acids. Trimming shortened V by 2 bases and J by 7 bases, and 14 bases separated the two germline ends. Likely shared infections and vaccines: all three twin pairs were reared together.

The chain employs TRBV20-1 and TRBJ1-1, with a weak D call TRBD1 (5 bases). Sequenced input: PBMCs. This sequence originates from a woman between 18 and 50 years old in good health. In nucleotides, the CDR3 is TGCAGTGCTAGAAAGTCGGGGGGTATTGAAGCTTTCTTT. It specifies CSARKSGGIEAFF.